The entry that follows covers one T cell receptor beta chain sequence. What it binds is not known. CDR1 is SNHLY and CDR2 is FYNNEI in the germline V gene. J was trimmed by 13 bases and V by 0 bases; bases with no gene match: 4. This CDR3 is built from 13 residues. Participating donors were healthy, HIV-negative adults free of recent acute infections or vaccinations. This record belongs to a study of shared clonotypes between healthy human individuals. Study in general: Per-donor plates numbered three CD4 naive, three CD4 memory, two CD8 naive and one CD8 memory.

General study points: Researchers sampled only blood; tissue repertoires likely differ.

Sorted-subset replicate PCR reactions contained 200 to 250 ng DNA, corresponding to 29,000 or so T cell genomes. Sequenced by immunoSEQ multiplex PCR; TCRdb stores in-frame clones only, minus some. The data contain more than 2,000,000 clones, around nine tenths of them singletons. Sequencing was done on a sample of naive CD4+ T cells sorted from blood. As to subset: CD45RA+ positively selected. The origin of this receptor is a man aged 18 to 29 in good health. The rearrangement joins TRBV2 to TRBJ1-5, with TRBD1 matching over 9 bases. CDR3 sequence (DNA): TGTGCCAGCAGTGAAGCCCCCGGGACAGGGCAGCATTTT. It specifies CASSEAPGTGQHF.